Below are 25 T cell receptor beta chains sequenced from a single sample in a study of T cells in localized non-small cell lung cancer. Clones were read by immunoSEQ multiplex PCR, and TCRdb kept only the in-frame ones, dropping some. The table records approximately 1,500 clones, 30% to 45% of them present only once. Here the sequenced sample was lung tumor tissue, taken before any cancer treatment. Source of these receptors: a female donor older than 55 with stage I lung adenocarcinoma.

The chain carries TRBV29-1 and TRBJ2-4; D may correspond to TRBD1 or TRBD2 (5 bases each). CDR3 length: 12 residues. V lost 7 bases and J 8 bases, leaving 15 bases between the germline ends. The germline CDR1 and CDR2 sequences are SQVTM and ANQGSEA. In nucleotides, the CDR3 is TGCAGCGCGACCCCCCAGGGAGACATTCAGTACTTC. Its translation: CSATPQGDIQYF.

This chain uses TRBV15 with TRBJ2-3; 8 bases line up with TRBD2. CDR1 and CDR2 from the germline V gene are LNHNV and YYDKDF (reference sequence). The CDR3 has 16 amino acids. The V and J ends lost 0 bases and 1 base, in that order; junction bases with no gene match: 3. CDR3 amino acids: CATSRERGDGTDTQYF. CDR3 bases: TGTGCCACCAGCAGAGAGCGGGGGGACGGCACAGATACGCAGTATTTT.

V is TRBV19 and J is TRBJ1-1, with a weak D call TRBD1 (6 bases). This CDR3 contains 15 residues. V lost 7 bases and J lost 4, with 19 bases in between. Germline V CDR1 and CDR2: LNHDA, SQIVND (reference sequence). The CDR3, as DNA: TGTGCCAGTATCACCGGGGGGGGCATGGGCACTGAAGCTTTCTTT. It yields the protein CASITGGGMGTEAFF.

This clone is large. The V gene is TRBV6-8, the J gene TRBJ2-1; TRBD1 or TRBD2 may be the D gene (5 bases each). This CDR3 region has 16 residues. V gave up 5 bases and J gave up 5 bases, with 19 bases separating them. Germline loops: CDR1 MNHGY, CDR2 SAAAGT. As DNA, the CDR3 is TGTGCCAGCAGTCCCACTCGCAGGGTGGAGGACAATGAGCAGTTCTTC. Protein product: CASSPTRRVEDNEQFF.

This clone came up a few times. This chain connects TRBV11-3 to TRBJ2-3; D may be TRBD2 (6 bases). V was clipped by 1 base and J by 5 bases, with 10 bases between them. The CDR3 is 14 residues long. The germline V gene encodes CDR1 SGHNT and CDR2 YENEEA. CDR3 coding DNA: TGTGCCAGCAGCTTAGGCGGGGAAGGAGATACGCAGTATTTT. This gives the protein CASSLGGEGDTQYF.

This chain links TRBV5-1 with TRBJ1-4; 8 bases match TRBD1. The V and J ends lost 2 bases and 6 bases, in that order; junction bases with no gene match: 6. Germline CDR1 SGHRS, CDR2 YFSETQ. The CDR3 is 15 amino acids. The CDR3 bases are TGCGCCAGCAGCTTCTCAGGGGGCAGAGATGAAAAACTGTTTTTT. Amino acids: CASSFSGGRDEKLFF.

This chain joins TRBV11-3 and TRBJ2-2, with a possible D match to TRBD2 (6 bases). The CDR3 contains 16 residues. The V end was cut by 5 bases, the J end by 5 bases, with 18 bases between. Germline lookup yields CDR1 SGHNT and CDR2 YENEEA. In DNA form, the CDR3 reads TGTGCCAGCAGCCTAGGTGCCGGGGGAGAGACCGGGGAGCTGTTTTTT. Translation: CASSLGAGGETGELFF.

The chain combines TRBV15 with TRBJ2-5; possible D gene TRBD2, 6 bases. The germline V and J ends were trimmed by 5 bases and 5 bases, with 18 bases remaining between them. Germline loops: CDR1 LNHNV, CDR2 YYDKDF (reference sequence). The CDR3 has 15 amino acids. CDR3 DNA sequence: TGTGCCACCAGCTTCCGCCGGGGAGGCACGGAGACCCAGTACTTC. Amino acid sequence: CATSFRRGGTETQYF. Full variable domain (rest looked up from reference TRBV15 and TRBJ2-5): DAMVIQNPRYQVTQFGKPVTLSCSQTLNHNVMYWYQQKSSQAPKLLFHYYDKDFNNEADTPDNFQSRRPNTSFCFLDIRSPGLGDTAMYLCATSFRRGGTETQYFGPGTRLLVL.

The chain couples TRBV29-1 to TRBJ2-1; the match to TRBD1 covers 11 bases. Germline V gene lookup returns CDR1 SQVTM and CDR2 ANQGSEA. There are 14 residues in the CDR3. V shed 6 bases, J shed 2 bases, and the junction held 3 bases outside the gene matches. CDR3 coding DNA: TGCAGCGTCCTGGGACAGGGGGCCTACAATGAGCAGTTCTTC. It yields the protein CSVLGQGAYNEQFF.

The V and J genes are TRBV9 and TRBJ2-2; perhaps TRBD2 as D (5 bases). V lost 5 bases to trimming and J lost 0 bases, with 11 bases between them. Germline V gives CDR1 SGDLS, CDR2 YYNGEE. CDR3 size: 15 residues. For the CDR3, the DNA is TGTGCCAGCAGTGGCGGGCGCGCGAACACCGGGGAGCTGTTTTTT. This sequence encodes CASSGGRANTGELFF. The variable domain in full, completed from reference TRBV9 and TRBJ2-2, reads DSGVTQTPKHLITATGQRVTLRCSPRSGDLSVYWYQQSLDQGLQFLIQYYNGEERAKGNILERFSAQQFPDLHSELNLSSLELGDSALYFCASSGGRANTGELFFGEGSRLTVL.

The sample holds one count of this clone. The chain joins TRBV29-1 to TRBJ1-1; D remains ambiguous. The length of the CDR3 is 12 residues. In germline, CDR1 is SQVTM, CDR2 ANQGSEA. Trimming removed 4 bases at V and 3 bases at J, with 9 bases between. In DNA form, the CDR3 reads TGCAGCGTTGTTGCGACCCACACTGAAGCTTTCTTT. It encodes CSVVATHTEAFF.

This clone showed up just a few times. J is TRBJ2-3 and V is TRBV6-8; 7 bases map to TRBD2. The CDR3 loop spans 16 amino acids. Germline values: CDR1 MNHGY, CDR2 SAAAGT. V lost 5 bases to trimming and J lost 5 bases; unmatched junction nucleotides: 13. CDR3 region: CASSGTGLEKEDTQYF. The CDR3 coding sequence is TGTGCCAGCAGTGGAACCGGACTAGAGAAAGAAGATACGCAGTATTTT.

This chain connects TRBV19 to TRBJ2-1; a possible D gene is TRBD1 (5 bases). The V gene's germline CDR1 is LNHDA and CDR2 SQIVND (reference sequence). This CDR3 is 15 amino acids long. V shed 6 bases and J shed 9 bases, with 21 bases lying between them. This CDR3 is CASRSGSPWQGEQFF. The CDR3 DNA reads as TGTGCCAGTAGATCCGGGTCGCCATGGCAGGGTGAGCAGTTCTTC.

This clone is medium-sized by share. The V and J genes are TRBV11-3 and TRBJ2-7; D gene ambiguous. This CDR3 comprises 15 residues. V was trimmed by 5 bases and J by 2 bases, leaving 16 bases between them. Germline CDR1 and CDR2: SGHNT and YENEEA. The CDR3 DNA follows: TGTGCCAGCAGCCCTTTATCCACGCTTACCTACGAGCAGTACTTC. It codes for CASSPLSTLTYEQYF.

Only a few counts were recorded for this clone. This sequence joins TRBV19 and TRBJ1-1; 9 positions match TRBD1. The CDR3 runs 17 residues. Germline CDR1 LNHDA, CDR2 SQIVND (reference sequence). Trimming cost V 7 bases and J 1 base; bases outside gene matches: 13. CDR3 in amino acids: CASNSRQGQGTNTEAFF. The CDR3 DNA reads TGTGCCAGTAATTCCCGACAGGGACAGGGTACGAACACTGAAGCTTTCTTT.

In its sample, this clone was seen a few times. The chain carries TRBV6-8 and TRBJ2-1; 9 nucleotides agree with TRBD2. Losses at the gene ends were 2 bases for V and 7 bases for J; bases not matched to a gene: 6. The CDR3 is made up of 15 amino acids. Germline loops: CDR1 MNHGY, CDR2 SAAAGT. CDR3 residues: CASSYEASGKNEQFF. The DNA for the CDR3 is TGTGCCAGCAGTTACGAGGCTAGCGGGAAAAATGAGCAGTTCTTC.

In its sample, this clone was seen a few times. The J gene is TRBJ2-5, the V gene TRBV14, with TRBD2 matching over 12 bases. V shed 4 bases, J shed 7 bases, and the junction held 7 bases outside the gene matches. CDR1 and CDR2 from the germline V gene are SGHDN and FVKESK. The CDR3 totals 15 residues. The CDR3: CASSRGLAGRGTQYF. CDR3 in DNA: TGTGCCAGCAGCCGAGGACTAGCGGGAAGGGGGACCCAGTACTTC. Looking up the rest from reference TRBV14 and TRBJ2-5 gives the full variable domain: EAGVTQFPSHSVIEKGQTVTLRCDPISGHDNLYWYRRVMGKEIKFLLHFVKESKQDESGMPNNRFLAERTGGTYSTLKVQPAELEDSGVYFCASSRGLAGRGTQYFGPGTRLLVL.

In DNA form, the CDR3 reads TGTGCCAGCAGTCGACAGGGGGGAAAATGGAATGAGCAGTTCTTC. Translation: CASSRQGGKWNEQFF. This chain links TRBV14 with TRBJ2-1; the match to TRBD1 covers 9 bases. V shed 6 bases, J shed 7 bases, and the junction held 10 bases outside the gene matches. Germline V gene lookup returns CDR1 SGHDN and CDR2 FVKESK. The CDR3 contains 15 residues.

In DNA form, the CDR3 reads TGTGCCAGCAGTGCCCCCGGGGGGCGAGGGCGAACTGAAGCTTTCTTT. It specifies CASSAPGGRGRTEAFF. The chain joins TRBV28 to TRBJ1-1, with D tentatively TRBD1 (6 bases). The V gene lost 5 bases and the J gene lost 5 bases, with 21 bases spanning the gap. From germline, CDR1 is MDHEN and CDR2 SYDVKM. The CDR3 sequence is 16 residues long. Full variable domain (remainder filled in from reference TRBV28 and TRBJ1-1): DVKVTQSSRYLVKRTGEKVFLECVQDMDHENMFWYRQDPGLGLRLIYFSYDVKMKEKGDIPEGYSVSREKKERFSLILESASTNQTSMYLCASSAPGGRGRTEAFFGQGTRLTVV.

In its sample, this clone is medium-sized. This chain uses TRBV11-3 with TRBJ2-2; D may be TRBD1 or TRBD2 (5 bases each). V was pared by 2 bases and J by 7 bases, with 14 bases between. Germline assignment: CDR1 SGHNT and CDR2 YENEEA. CDR3 length equals 15 residues. This CDR3 is CASSLKGRGHGELFF. CDR3 DNA: TGTGCCAGCAGCTTAAAGGGACGGGGTCACGGGGAGCTGTTTTTT.

The rearrangement uses TRBV19 and TRBJ1-1, with D maybe TRBD1 (6 bases). The CDR3 extends over 16 amino acids. Germline V gene sequence: CDR1 LNHDA, CDR2 SQIVND (reference sequence). Trimming shortened V by 2 bases and J by 0 bases, and 13 bases separated the two germline ends. CDR3 nucleotides: TGTGCCAGTAGTATATCGACAGGCGCCATGAACACTGAAGCTTTCTTT. Translating gives CASSISTGAMNTEAFF.

The chain joins TRBV15 to TRBJ2-6, with unresolved D. V shed 1 base and J shed 3 bases, with 7 bases lying between them. The CDR3 has 15 amino acids. Germline V gives CDR1 LNHNV, CDR2 YYDKDF (reference sequence). For the CDR3, the DNA is TGTGCCACCAGCAGAGGGGGAAGTGGGGCCAACGTCCTGACTTTC. It translates to CATSRGGSGANVLTF.

The chain recombines TRBV12-5 with TRBJ1-3; weak D call: TRBD1 (6 bases). V shed 7 bases and J shed 4 bases, with 17 bases lying between them. There are 15 residues in the CDR3. Germline V lookup: CDR1 LGHNT, CDR2 FRNRAP. In DNA form, the CDR3 reads TGTGCTAGTGCGAGGGGGGAAAGGGTCGGAAACACCATATATTTT. Translating gives CASARGERVGNTIYF.

The rearrangement joins TRBV11-3 to TRBJ1-3, with no clear D. There are 14 residues in the CDR3. In germline, CDR1 is SGHNT, CDR2 YENEEA. V was shortened by 6 bases and J by 3 bases, with 12 bases between the two germline ends. This chain's CDR3 is CASSLAYFGNTIYF. As DNA, the CDR3 is TGTGCCAGCAGTCTAGCTTACTTTGGAAACACCATATATTTT.

The table lists this clone with a few counts. At one end, the junction sequence differs from germline, possibly due to a read error. The gene calls are TRBV6-8 and TRBJ1-2; no reliable D call. CDR3 length: 13 residues. Germline loops: CDR1 MNHGY, CDR2 SAAAGT. The CDR3 coding sequence is TGTGCTAGCAGTTACTCCTCGGACTCCGGCTACACCTTC. Translating gives CASSYSSDSGYTF.